The 30 T cell receptor beta chains given below trace back to one sample, sequenced in a study of T-cell memory formation after mild COVID-19 (dated by TCRdb to about 2021). The library was generated by 5' RACE. The sequencer listed for this sample is Illumina NovaSeq 6000. The raw public reads went through TCRdb reprocessing: fastp at Q25, MiXCR clone calling, in-frame beta chains kept. CDR3 protein duplicates are merged, each entry listing the most common genes and DNA. For this sample there are 150,000 to 200,000 distinct CDR3 sequences; about 15% appear just once. Roughly an eighth of the sample rests with the top ten. The specimen was PBMCs or a T cell subset sorted from them (not recorded which). These receptors all come from an adult woman who had mild COVID-19 (a few samples of this study predate the infection). The sample titles of this study are shuffled in the database, so cell type and time point are left out; the donor was told from shared clones.

There are a few counts of this clonotype. This chain uses TRBV2 with TRBJ2-4; no firm D call. The CDR3 loop spans 14 amino acids. Trimming stripped 3 bases from V and 1 base from J, with 7 bases between. Per the germline V gene, CDR1 is SNHLY and CDR2 is FYNNEI. The CDR3 here is CASSEAGAKNIQYF. The CDR3 DNA follows: TGTGCCAGCAGTGAGGCTGGCGCCAAAAACATTCAGTACTTC.

The sample holds a few counts of this clonotype. J is TRBJ2-7 and V is TRBV10-1, with TRBD1 identical over 9 bases. The CDR3 sequence is 13 residues long. CDR1 is WNHNN and CDR2 is SYGVQD in the germline V gene (reference sequence). The V gene end was trimmed by 10 bases and the J gene end by 2 bases; junction bases not matched to a gene: 6. The CDR3 DNA is TGCGCCACCCCCGGGACAGGGCCCTACGAGCAGTACTTC. It specifies CATPGTGPYEQYF.

This chain connects TRBV12-3 or TRBV12-4 to TRBJ1-1; weak D call: TRBD1 (6 bases). This CDR3 region has 14 residues. Trimming left V 2 bases short and J 3 bases short, with 10 bases between. The CDR3 protein is CASSLTGFDTEAFF. CDR3 nucleotides: TGTGCCAGCAGTTTAACAGGGTTCGACACTGAAGCTTTCTTT.

V usage is TRBV4-3 and J usage is TRBJ2-7; D perhaps matches TRBD2 (5 bases). Per germline, CDR1 LGHNA and CDR2 YSLEER. This CDR3 comprises 16 residues. V lost 0 bases, J lost 4 bases, and 16 bases lay in between. CDR3 in DNA: TGCGCCAGCAGCCAAGATCGGTTAGCGCCATCTTACGAGCAGTACTTC. It is translated as CASSQDRLAPSYEQYF.

The CDR3 bases are TGTGCCAGCAGTCCCGCGGGGAAGACTTCTAACTATGGCTACACCTTC. Its translation is CASSPAGKTSNYGYTF. The chain is built from TRBV7-2 and TRBJ1-2; D gene unclear. The CDR3 sequence is 16 residues long. Trimming pared 6 bases from V and 0 bases from J, leaving 17 bases between. Germline assignment: CDR1 SGHTA and CDR2 FQGNSA.

This clonotype has more than one count but fewer than ten. The V call is TRBV2, the J call TRBJ1-4; 7 bases fit TRBD1. With V trimmed by 5 bases and J by 8 bases, 11 bases remained unmatched. CDR1 SNHLY and CDR2 FYNNEI come from the germline V gene. The CDR3 covers 15 residues. The CDR3 here is CASSTQGMGSEKLFF. In DNA form, the CDR3 reads TGTGCCAGCAGTACACAGGGGATGGGGAGCGAAAAACTGTTTTTT.

This clonotype appeared a few times. V and J are TRBV19 and TRBJ1-5, with 8 nucleotides matching TRBD1. J was trimmed by 6 bases and V by 3 bases; bases with no gene match: 1. The CDR3 has 13 amino acids. Germline CDR1 reads LNHDA; CDR2 reads SQIVND (reference sequence). CDR3 loop: CASSMDRVQPQHF. The CDR3, as DNA: TGTGCCAGTAGTATGGACAGGGTTCAGCCCCAGCATTTT.

This clonotype was counted a few times. The CDR3 is CASSLVTRTDMNTEAFF. The CDR3, as DNA: TGTGCCAGCAGCCTTGTAACCCGGACAGATATGAACACTGAAGCTTTCTTT. The chain employs TRBV5-5 and TRBJ1-1; tentative D call: TRBD1 (6 bases). Germline V gene lookup returns CDR1 SGHKS and CDR2 YYEKEE (reference sequence). This CDR3 is 17 amino acids long. Trimming took off 4 bases at V and 0 bases at J, with 19 bases between the two ends.

This clonotype was counted only a few times. The V and J genes are TRBV12-1 and TRBJ2-7; no check of the table's D call, TRBD1, against the DNA was made. TRBV12-1 is annotated as a pseudogene. CDR3 size: 15 residues. The chain's CDR3 is CASSCLGGRPYEQYF. In DNA, the CDR3 is TGTGCCAGCAGCTGCCTAGGGGGCCGACCCTACGAGCAGTACTTC.

The chain is built from TRBV5-1 and TRBJ1-2; D remains ambiguous. Trimming took 5 bases from V and 4 from J, leaving 12 bases between them. CDR1 and CDR2 (germline): SGHRS, YFSETQ. The CDR3 has 13 residues. CDR3 residues: CASSSNTLYGYTF. CDR3 DNA: TGCGCCAGCAGTTCTAACACACTCTATGGCTACACCTTC.

This clonotype was found many times. The CDR3 region is CSAALEKVPTDTQYF. For the CDR3, the DNA is TGCAGTGCCGCCCTAGAGAAAGTACCCACAGATACGCAGTATTTT. V usage is TRBV20-1 and J usage is TRBJ2-3; D call uncertain. This CDR3 has 15 amino acids. From germline, CDR1 is DFQATT and CDR2 SNEGSKA (reference sequence). V was trimmed by 6 bases and J by 2 bases, leaving 18 bases between them.

The chain joins TRBV4-1 to TRBJ2-3; 7 positions agree with TRBD2. The CDR3 loop spans 16 amino acids. From germline, CDR1 is MGHRA and CDR2 YSYEKL. The junction had 14 bases not matched to a gene; V was cut back by 5 bases and J by 6 bases. The chain's CDR3 is CASSSPGVAGDDTQYF. CDR3 bases: TGCGCCAGCAGCTCCCCGGGGGTAGCGGGTGATGATACGCAGTATTTT.

The CDR3 loop is CASSFIRGQETQYF. The CDR3 DNA sequence: TGCGCCAGCAGCTTCATCCGGGGGCAAGAGACCCAGTACTTC. This chain joins TRBV5-1 and TRBJ2-5; TRBD2 might be the D (6 bases). Trimming took 2 bases from V and 2 from J, leaving 10 bases between them. Looked up from germline, CDR1 is SGHRS and CDR2 is YFSETQ. This CDR3 has 14 amino acids.

V gene TRBV12-5 combines with J gene TRBJ2-1; D is unresolved. CDR1 is LGHNT and CDR2 is FRNRAP in the germline V gene. The germline V and J ends were trimmed by 0 bases and 8 bases, with 2 bases remaining between them. The CDR3 extends over 11 amino acids. The CDR3 DNA follows: TGTGCTAGTGGTTTGGTAGATGAGCAGTTCTTC. Encoded protein: CASGLVDEQFF.

This clonotype was seen a few times. This chain links TRBV4-1 with TRBJ2-7; the D gene is possibly TRBD1 (6 bases). Germline lookup yields CDR1 MGHRA and CDR2 YSYEKL. V lost 7 bases, J lost 13 bases, and 23 bases lay in between. This CDR3 spans 13 amino acids. The CDR3 nucleotides read TGCGCCAGCACCCCATTGCCGGGACAAGGCGTTTACTTC. This gives the protein CASTPLPGQGVYF.

This sequence joins TRBV9 and TRBJ2-3, with D maybe TRBD2 (6 bases). V was trimmed by 0 bases and J by 0 bases, leaving 11 bases between them. There are 16 residues in the CDR3. Germline V gives CDR1 SGDLS, CDR2 YYNGEE. In nucleotides, the CDR3 is TGTGCCAGCAGCGTAGGAGTAGCGGCTAGCACAGATACGCAGTATTTT. It yields the protein CASSVGVAASTDTQYF.

The genes are TRBV10-2 and TRBJ2-4, with D possibly TRBD2 on 5 matching bases. CDR1 and CDR2 (germline): WSHSY, SAAADI. This CDR3 is built from 17 residues. V was trimmed by 5 bases and J by 0 bases, leaving 17 bases between them. CDR3 protein: CASSKSLIGLAKNIQYF. CDR3 DNA sequence: TGCGCCAGCAGTAAGAGCCTCATAGGACTAGCCAAAAACATTCAGTACTTC.

The chain uses TRBV12-3 or TRBV12-4 and TRBJ2-2; D possibly corresponds to TRBD2 (6 bases). This CDR3 is built from 13 residues. V shed 6 bases and J shed 6 bases, with 11 bases lying between them. The CDR3 sequence: CASRRGLPGELFF. DNA of the CDR3: TGTGCCAGCAGGAGGGGACTCCCCGGGGAGCTGTTTTTT.

This clonotype was recorded a few times. CDR3 in amino acids: CASSSDLGGYTF. Written as DNA, the CDR3 is TGCGCCAGCAGCTCGGACCTTGGGGGCTACACCTTC. This chain links TRBV5-1 with TRBJ1-2; unclear D gene. V lost 3 bases and J 8 bases, leaving 11 bases between the germline ends. The CDR3 is 12 residues long. CDR1 and CDR2 from the germline V gene are SGHRS and YFSETQ.

A few counts support this clonotype. CDR3 DNA sequence: TGCGCCAGCAGCTTGGTTCAGGGCCCCTACGAGCAGTACTTC. Encoded protein: CASSLVQGPYEQYF. The J gene is TRBJ2-7, the V gene TRBV5-1; maybe TRBD1 (5 bases). Germline loops: CDR1 SGHRS, CDR2 YFSETQ. This CDR3 has 14 residues. Trimming took off 0 bases at V and 2 bases at J, with 9 bases between the two ends.

V usage is TRBV29-1 and J usage is TRBJ2-1, with D possibly matching TRBD1 (5 bases). This CDR3 comprises 13 residues. Germline values: CDR1 SQVTM, CDR2 ANQGSEA. V was trimmed by 1 base and J by 10 bases, leaving 14 bases between them. The chain's CDR3 is CSVEVAGRYEQFF. For the CDR3, the DNA is TGCAGCGTTGAAGTGGCAGGGCGATACGAGCAGTTCTTC.

This clonotype showed up many times. V is TRBV7-8 and J is TRBJ2-1; 10 bases are shared with TRBD2. J gave up 6 bases and V 6 bases, and 8 bases lay outside the gene matches. Germline V gives CDR1 SGHVS, CDR2 FQNEAQ. The CDR3 runs 15 residues. The CDR3 region has the DNA TGTGCCAGCAGACTGGGCCTAGCGGGAGCCAATGAGCAGTTCTTC. Protein sequence: CASRLGLAGANEQFF.

This clonotype turned up a few times. The CDR3 DNA is TGTGCCAGCAGCTTAGTTAGCGGGGGGGCCTCGACCCAGTACTTC. It yields the protein CASSLVSGGASTQYF. V and J are TRBV7-8 and TRBJ2-5; 11 bases line up with TRBD2. The germline V gene has CDR1 SGHVS and CDR2 FQNEAQ. The CDR3 extends over 15 amino acids. The junction had 5 bases not matched to a gene; V was cut back by 1 base and J by 7 bases.

This clonotype was seen a few times. This chain uses TRBV24-1 with TRBJ2-7; 8 nucleotides match TRBD2. The V and J ends lost 7 bases and 3 bases, in that order; junction bases with no gene match: 10. The CDR3 has 15 residues. Germline CDR1 KGHDR, CDR2 SFDVKD. The DNA for the CDR3 is TGTGCCACCAGCGACAGCGGGAGCGCCATCTACGAGCAGTACTTC. Amino acid sequence: CATSDSGSAIYEQYF.

The chain carries TRBV29-1 and TRBJ2-7; 9 bases align to TRBD2. Germline trimming cut 4 bases from V and 6 bases from J; bases unmatched to any gene: 7. The CDR3 consists of 13 residues. Germline CDR1 SQVTM, CDR2 ANQGSEA. CDR3 region: CSVVGLAGSEQYF. CDR3 sequence (DNA): TGCAGCGTTGTTGGCCTAGCGGGAAGCGAGCAGTACTTC.

The chain links TRBV5-5 to TRBJ1-6; perhaps TRBD1 as D (6 bases). Trimming shortened V by 4 bases and J by 6 bases, and 11 bases separated the two germline ends. CDR1 is SGHKS, CDR2 YYEKEE, per germline (reference sequence). The CDR3 extends over 14 amino acids. As DNA, the CDR3 is TGTGCCAGCAGCGCGGGACACCTTAATTCACCCCTCCACTTT. It is translated as CASSAGHLNSPLHF.

This clonotype was observed a handful of times. The V gene is TRBV4-2, the J gene TRBJ1-1; weak D call: TRBD1 (5 bases). Germline V gene lookup returns CDR1 LGHNA and CDR2 YNFKEQ. The CDR3 runs 14 residues. Deletions cut 0 bases from V and 5 bases from J, with 10 bases between. The CDR3, as DNA: TGTGCCAGCAGCCAAGATGTTTGGGGGACTGAAGCTTTCTTT. Protein: CASSQDVWGTEAFF.

The chain joins TRBV24-1 to TRBJ2-7; no definite D call. This CDR3 has 13 residues. Trimming shortened V by 9 bases and J by 0 bases, and 11 bases separated the two germline ends. Per germline, CDR1 KGHDR and CDR2 SFDVKD. CDR3 amino acids: CATEPGFSYEQYF. The CDR3 coding sequence is TGTGCCACCGAACCAGGTTTCTCCTACGAGCAGTACTTC.

In this sample, this clonotype turned up a few times. This chain links TRBV5-1 with TRBJ1-2; weak D call: TRBD1 (6 bases). CDR1 and CDR2 (germline): SGHRS, YFSETQ. Deletions cut 4 bases from V and 7 bases from J, with 14 bases between. This CDR3 is built from 13 residues. The CDR3 loop is CASSRDGGLGYTF. CDR3 in DNA: TGCGCCAGCAGCAGGGATGGGGGGCTTGGCTACACCTTC.

This clonotype was counted a few times. The V call is TRBV24-1, the J call TRBJ2-3; D possibly corresponds to TRBD2 (6 bases). The CDR3 has 16 residues. The V and J ends lost 3 bases and 6 bases respectively, with 18 bases between them. The V gene's germline CDR1 is KGHDR and CDR2 SFDVKD. The CDR3 protein is CATSDVGARGIDTQYF. CDR3 coding DNA: TGTGCCACCAGTGATGTCGGGGCCCGGGGGATTGATACGCAGTATTTT.